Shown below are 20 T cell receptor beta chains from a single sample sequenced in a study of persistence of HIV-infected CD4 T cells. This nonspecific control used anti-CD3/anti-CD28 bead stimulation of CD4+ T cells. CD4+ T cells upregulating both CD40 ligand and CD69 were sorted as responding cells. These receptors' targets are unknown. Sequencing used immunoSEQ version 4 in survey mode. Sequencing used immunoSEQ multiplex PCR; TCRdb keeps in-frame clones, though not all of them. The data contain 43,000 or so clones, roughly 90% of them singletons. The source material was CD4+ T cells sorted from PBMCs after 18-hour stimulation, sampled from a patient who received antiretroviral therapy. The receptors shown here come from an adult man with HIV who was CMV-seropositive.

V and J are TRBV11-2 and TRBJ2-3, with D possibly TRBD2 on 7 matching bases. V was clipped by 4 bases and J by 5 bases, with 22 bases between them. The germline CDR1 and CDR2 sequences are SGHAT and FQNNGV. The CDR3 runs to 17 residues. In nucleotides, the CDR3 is TGTGCCAGCAGCTCGAGGGGGTCGGGGGGCCAGAGAGATACGCAGTATTTT. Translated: CASSSRGSGGQRDTQYF.

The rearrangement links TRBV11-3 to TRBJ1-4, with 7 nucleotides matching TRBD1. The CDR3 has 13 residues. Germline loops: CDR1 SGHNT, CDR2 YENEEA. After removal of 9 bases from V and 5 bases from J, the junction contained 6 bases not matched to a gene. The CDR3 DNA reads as TGTGCCAGTGCCGGGACAGAGAATGAAAAACTGTTTTTT. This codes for CASAGTENEKLFF.

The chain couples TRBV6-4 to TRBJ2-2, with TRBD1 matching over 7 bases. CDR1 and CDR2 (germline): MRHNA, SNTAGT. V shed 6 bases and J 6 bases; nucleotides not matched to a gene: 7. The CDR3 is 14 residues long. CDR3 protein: CASSLGGLAGELFF. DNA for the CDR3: TGTGCCAGCAGCTTAGGGGGCCTCGCCGGGGAGCTGTTTTTT.

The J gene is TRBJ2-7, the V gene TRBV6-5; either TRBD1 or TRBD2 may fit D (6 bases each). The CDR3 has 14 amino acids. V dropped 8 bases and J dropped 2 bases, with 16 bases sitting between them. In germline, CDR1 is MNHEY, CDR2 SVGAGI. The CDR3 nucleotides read TGTGCCAGCGCCCCGGCCGGGGGCCCCTACGAGCAGTACTTC. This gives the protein CASAPAGGPYEQYF.

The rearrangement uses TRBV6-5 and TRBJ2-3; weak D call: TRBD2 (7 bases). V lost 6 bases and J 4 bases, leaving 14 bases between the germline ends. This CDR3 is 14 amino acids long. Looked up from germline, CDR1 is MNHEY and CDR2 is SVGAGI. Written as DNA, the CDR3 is TGTGCCAGCAGGCCTGGAGGGGGGGCAGATACGCAGTATTTT. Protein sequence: CASRPGGGADTQYF.

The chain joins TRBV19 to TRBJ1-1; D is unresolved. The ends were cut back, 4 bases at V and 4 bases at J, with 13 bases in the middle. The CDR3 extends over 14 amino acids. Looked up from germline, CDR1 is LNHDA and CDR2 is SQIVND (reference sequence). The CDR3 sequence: CASSTGRGGTEAFF. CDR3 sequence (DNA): TGTGCCAGTAGTACCGGACGAGGTGGCACTGAAGCTTTCTTT.

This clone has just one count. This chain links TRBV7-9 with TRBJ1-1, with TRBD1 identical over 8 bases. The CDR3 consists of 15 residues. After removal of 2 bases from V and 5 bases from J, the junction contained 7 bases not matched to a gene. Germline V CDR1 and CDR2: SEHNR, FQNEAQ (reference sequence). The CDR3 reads CASSLTTGGGTEAFF. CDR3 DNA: TGTGCCAGCAGCTTAACCACAGGGGGTGGAACTGAAGCTTTCTTT.

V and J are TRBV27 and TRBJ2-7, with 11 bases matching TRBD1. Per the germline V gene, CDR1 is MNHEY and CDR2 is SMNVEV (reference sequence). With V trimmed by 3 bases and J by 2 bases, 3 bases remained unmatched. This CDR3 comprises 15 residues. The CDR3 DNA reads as TGTGCCAGCAGTTTTCGGGGACAGGGGGCCTACGAGCAGTACTTC. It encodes CASSFRGQGAYEQYF.

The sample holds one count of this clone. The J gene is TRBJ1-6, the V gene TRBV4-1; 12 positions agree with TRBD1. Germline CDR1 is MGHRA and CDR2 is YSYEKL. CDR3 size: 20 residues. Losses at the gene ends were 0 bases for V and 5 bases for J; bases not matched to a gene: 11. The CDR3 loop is CASSQDPGTGGAPHNSPLHF. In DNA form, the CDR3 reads TGCGCCAGCAGCCAAGACCCTGGGACAGGGGGCGCCCCACATAATTCACCCCTCCACTTT.

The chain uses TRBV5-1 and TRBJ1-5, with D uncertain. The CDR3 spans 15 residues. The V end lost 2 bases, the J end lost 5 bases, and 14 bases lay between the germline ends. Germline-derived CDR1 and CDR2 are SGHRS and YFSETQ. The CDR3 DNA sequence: TGCGCCAGCAGCTTAGAAGGGTGGGCTCATCAGCCCCAGCATTTT. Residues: CASSLEGWAHQPQHF.

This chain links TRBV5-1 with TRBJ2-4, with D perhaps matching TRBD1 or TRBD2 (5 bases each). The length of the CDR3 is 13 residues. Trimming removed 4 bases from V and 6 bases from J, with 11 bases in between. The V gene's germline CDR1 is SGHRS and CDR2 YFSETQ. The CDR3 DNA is TGCGCCAGCAGCCTAGAAGGGACAAACATTCAGTACTTC. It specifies CASSLEGTNIQYF.

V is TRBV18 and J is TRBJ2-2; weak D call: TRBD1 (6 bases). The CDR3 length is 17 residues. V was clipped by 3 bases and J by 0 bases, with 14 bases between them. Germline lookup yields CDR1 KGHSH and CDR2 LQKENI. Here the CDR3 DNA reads TGTGCCAGCTCACCTTATCCAGACAGGACGAACACCGGGGAGCTGTTTTTT. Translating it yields CASSPYPDRTNTGELFF.

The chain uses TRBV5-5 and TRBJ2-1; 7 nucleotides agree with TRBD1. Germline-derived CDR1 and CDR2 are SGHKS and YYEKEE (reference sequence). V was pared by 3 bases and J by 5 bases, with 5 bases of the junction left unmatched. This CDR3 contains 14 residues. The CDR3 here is CASSYSDRNNEQFF. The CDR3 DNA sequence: TGTGCCAGCAGCTATTCGGACAGGAACAATGAGCAGTTCTTC.

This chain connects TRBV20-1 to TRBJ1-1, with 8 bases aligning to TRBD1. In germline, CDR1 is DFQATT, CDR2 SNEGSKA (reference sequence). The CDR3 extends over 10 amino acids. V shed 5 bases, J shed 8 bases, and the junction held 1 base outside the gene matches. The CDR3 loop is CSAGDREAFF. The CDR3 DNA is TGCAGTGCTGGGGACAGGGAAGCTTTCTTT.

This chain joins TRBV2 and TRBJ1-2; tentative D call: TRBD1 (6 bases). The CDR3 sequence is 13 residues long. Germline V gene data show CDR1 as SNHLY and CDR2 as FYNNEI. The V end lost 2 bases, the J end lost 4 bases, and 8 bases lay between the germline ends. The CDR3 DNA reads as TGTGCCAGCAGTGAAAAAGGGGGCTATGGCTACACCTTC. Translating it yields CASSEKGGYGYTF.

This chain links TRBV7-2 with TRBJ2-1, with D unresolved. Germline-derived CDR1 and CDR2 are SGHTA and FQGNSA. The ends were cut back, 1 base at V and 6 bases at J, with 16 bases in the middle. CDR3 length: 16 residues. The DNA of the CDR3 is TGTGCCAGCAGCTTAGACGGGCAAGTCGTACTCAATGAGCAGTTCTTC. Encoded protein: CASSLDGQVVLNEQFF. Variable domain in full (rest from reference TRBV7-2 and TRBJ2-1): GAGVSQSPSNKVTEKGKDVELRCDPISGHTALYWYRQSLGQGLEFLIYFQGNSAPDKSGLPSDRFSAERTGGSVSTLTIQRTQQEDSAVYLCASSLDGQVVLNEQFFGPGTRLTVL.

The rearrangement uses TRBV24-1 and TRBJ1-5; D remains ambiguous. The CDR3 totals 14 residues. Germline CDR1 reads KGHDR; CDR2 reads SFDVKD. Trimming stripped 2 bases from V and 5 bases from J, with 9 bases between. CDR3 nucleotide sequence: TGTGCCACCAGTGATTACCGGGAAGATCAGCCCCAGCATTTT. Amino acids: CATSDYREDQPQHF.

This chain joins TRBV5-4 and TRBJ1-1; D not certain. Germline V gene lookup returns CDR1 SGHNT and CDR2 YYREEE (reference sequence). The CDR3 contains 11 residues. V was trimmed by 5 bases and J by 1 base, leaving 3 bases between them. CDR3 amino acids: CASSWNTEAFF. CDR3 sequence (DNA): TGTGCCAGCAGTTGGAACACTGAAGCTTTCTTT.

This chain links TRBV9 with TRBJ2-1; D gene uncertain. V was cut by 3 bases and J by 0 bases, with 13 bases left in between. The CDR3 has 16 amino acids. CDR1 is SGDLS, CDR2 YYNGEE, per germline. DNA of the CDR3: TGTGCCAGCAGCGCCCCCATTGAAGGCTCCTACAATGAGCAGTTCTTC. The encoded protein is CASSAPIEGSYNEQFF.

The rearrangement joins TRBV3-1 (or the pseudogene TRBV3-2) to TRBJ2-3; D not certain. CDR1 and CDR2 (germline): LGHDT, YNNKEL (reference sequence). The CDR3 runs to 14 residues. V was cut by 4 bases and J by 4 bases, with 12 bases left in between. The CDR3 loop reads CASSRLTNSDTQYF. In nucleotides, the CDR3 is TGTGCCAGCAGCCGCCTAACGAATTCAGATACGCAGTATTTT.